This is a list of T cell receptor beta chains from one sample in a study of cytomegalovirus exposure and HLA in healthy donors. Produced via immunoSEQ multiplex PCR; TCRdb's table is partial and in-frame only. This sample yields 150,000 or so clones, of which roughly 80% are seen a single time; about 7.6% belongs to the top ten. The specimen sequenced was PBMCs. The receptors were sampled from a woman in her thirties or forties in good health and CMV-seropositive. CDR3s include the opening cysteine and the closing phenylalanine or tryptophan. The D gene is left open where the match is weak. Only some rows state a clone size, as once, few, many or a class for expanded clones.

CASSPRSKGYPDEQYF TGTGCCAGCAGCCCCCGTAGCAAGGGGTACCCTGACGAGCAGTACTTC TRBV9 once - TRBJ2-7
CASSLGTGDENEQFF TGTGCCAGCAGCTTAGGGACAGGGGATGAGAATGAGCAGTTCTTC TRBV7-3 once TRBD1 TRBJ2-1
CASTGVGARGNTIYF TGTGCCAGCACCGGGGTGGGGGCGCGCGGAAACACCATATATTTT TRBV28 - - TRBJ1-3
CASSLTGPGRDTEAFF TGTGCCAGCAGTTTAACGGGGCCCGGGAGGGACACTGAAGCTTTCTTT TRBV28 - - TRBJ1-1
CASSYRGGDDEQFF TGTGCCAGCAGCTACAGAGGGGGGGATGATGAGCAGTTCTTC TRBV11-1 - - TRBJ2-1
CASSARGILGVTNEKLFF TGTGCCAGCAGTGCTCGGGGAATCTTAGGCGTAACTAATGAAAAACTGTTTTTT TRBV6-1 - - TRBJ1-4
CASSRGGTGGAYTEAFF TGTGCCAGCAGCCGGGGGGGGACAGGGGGAGCGTACACTGAAGCTTTCTTT TRBV5-5 - TRBD1 TRBJ1-1
CASSYPGPYEQYF TGTGCCAGCAGTTACCCAGGCCCCTACGAGCAGTACTTC TRBV6-6 - - TRBJ2-7
CASSITQYEQYF TGTGCCAGCAGTATCACACAATACGAGCAGTACTTC TRBV28 - - TRBJ2-7
CAWKGGGSRSVGELFF TGTGCCTGGAAGGGCGGGGGTTCCAGGAGCGTCGGGGAGCTGTTTTTT TRBV30 - TRBD2 TRBJ2-2
CASSLGASGRGETQYF TGTGCCAGCAGCTTAGGGGCTAGCGGGAGAGGGGAGACCCAGTACTTC TRBV7-6 - TRBD2 TRBJ2-5
CASSDFRDGRRYTF TGTGCCAGCAGTGATTTCCGCGACGGGAGGCGCTACACCTTC TRBV2 few - TRBJ1-2
CASSNRTDIWYEQYF TGTGCCAGCAGCAATAGGACGGACATTTGGTACGAGCAGTACTTC TRBV5-4 - - TRBJ2-7